Presented here are 27 T cell receptor beta chains from one specimen sequenced in a study of T cell responses to AZD1222 COVID-19 vaccine. Clones were read by immunoSEQ multiplex PCR, and TCRdb kept only the in-frame ones, dropping some. This table has approximately 100,000 clones, 85% to 90% appearing once. The specimen was peripheral blood, collected on day 0 of AZD1222 vaccination. These receptors originate from an adult in good health.

The chain uses TRBV6-5 and TRBJ2-5; D is unclear. V was pared by 4 bases and J by 1 base, with 13 bases between. Per the germline V gene, CDR1 is MNHEY and CDR2 is SVGAGI. The CDR3 consists of 15 residues. CDR3 in DNA: TGTGCCAGCAGTTCATTAGGACGGATCCAAGAGACCCAGTACTTC. Translation: CASSSLGRIQETQYF.

The chain is built from TRBV5-1 and TRBJ1-3; D not resolved. Germline CDR1 SGHRS, CDR2 YFSETQ. The ends were cut back, 2 bases at V and 0 bases at J, with 15 bases in the middle. The CDR3 covers 17 residues. The CDR3 is CASSFGGDQYSGNTIYF. The CDR3 DNA reads TGCGCCAGCAGCTTTGGAGGAGATCAATACTCTGGAAACACCATATATTTT.

The chain recombines TRBV6-6 with TRBJ1-3, with TRBD1 matching over 7 bases. The trim removed 2 bases at V and 0 bases at J, leaving 4 bases unmatched. This CDR3 is built from 16 residues. Germline CDR1 reads MNHNY; CDR2 reads SVGAGI (reference sequence). In DNA form, the CDR3 reads TGTGCCAGCAGTTACGGACAGGCCGCCTCTGGAAACACCATATATTTT. Amino acids: CASSYGQAASGNTIYF.

The V and J genes are TRBV7-2 and TRBJ2-1; weak D call: TRBD1 (5 bases). V was trimmed by 0 bases and J by 4 bases, leaving 7 bases between them. This CDR3 comprises 14 residues. The germline gives CDR1 SGHTA, CDR2 FQGNSA. The CDR3 region has the DNA TGTGCCAGCAGCTTAGCGGCAGGGTACAATGAGCAGTTCTTC. Its translation: CASSLAAGYNEQFF.

The rearrangement joins TRBV2 to TRBJ2-1, with 8 bases lining up with TRBD1. V lost 3 bases and J lost 3; bases outside the gene matches: 7. Germline CDR1 SNHLY, CDR2 FYNNEI. This CDR3 has 16 residues. CDR3 amino acids: CASSDGRTGIYNEQFF. The CDR3 coding sequence is TGTGCCAGCAGTGATGGTCGGACAGGGATCTACAATGAGCAGTTCTTC.

This clone has just one count. The CDR3 sequence: CASSQLGTSGIHEQYF. The CDR3 region has the DNA TGTGCCAGCAGCCAGCTAGGGACTAGCGGGATTCACGAGCAGTACTTC. This sequence joins TRBV14 and TRBJ2-7, with 13 positions matching TRBD2. The CDR3 loop spans 16 amino acids. Germline V gene data show CDR1 as SGHDN and CDR2 as FVKESK. The ends lost 3 bases at V and 5 bases at J; junction bases unmatched: 7.

This clone was detected once. This chain joins TRBV5-1 and TRBJ2-7, with 9 positions matching TRBD2. Germline V gives CDR1 SGHRS, CDR2 YFSETQ. Germline trimming cut 1 base from V and 3 bases from J; bases unmatched to any gene: 11. CDR3 length: 17 residues. The CDR3 spells CASSLYSSGTGVYEQYF. The CDR3 DNA is TGCGCCAGCAGCTTGTATTCTAGCGGGACCGGGGTCTACGAGCAGTACTTC.

The chain couples TRBV6-5 to TRBJ2-3; 11 positions agree with TRBD2. The CDR3 is 14 amino acids. Germline V gives CDR1 MNHEY, CDR2 SVGAGI. V lost 4 bases and J lost 4; bases outside the gene matches: 1. Written as DNA, the CDR3 is TGTGCCAGCAGTTTTAGCGGGAGGGCAGATACGCAGTATTTT. Translating gives CASSFSGRADTQYF.

This clone was seen just once. V usage is TRBV3-1 (or the pseudogene TRBV3-2) and J usage is TRBJ1-2, with D unclear. The CDR3 loop spans 13 amino acids. The germline V and J ends were trimmed by 3 bases and 4 bases, with 9 bases remaining between them. The germline CDR1 and CDR2 sequences are LGHDT and YNNKEL (reference sequence). The CDR3 region is CASSQRAGYGYTF. The CDR3, as DNA: TGTGCCAGCAGCCAGCGCGCGGGCTATGGCTACACCTTC.

V and J are TRBV9 and TRBJ1-3; D is unresolved. The germline V gene has CDR1 SGDLS and CDR2 YYNGEE. The CDR3 extends over 12 amino acids. Trimming took off 0 bases at V and 4 bases at J, with 2 bases between the two ends. This CDR3 reads CASSVGGNTIYF. The CDR3 DNA reads as TGTGCCAGCAGCGTAGGAGGAAACACCATATATTTT. The full variable domain, rest sourced from reference TRBV9 and TRBJ1-3, is DSGVTQTPKHLITATGQRVTLRCSPRSGDLSVYWYQQSLDQGLQFLIQYYNGEERAKGNILERFSAQQFPDLHSELNLSSLELGDSALYFCASSVGGNTIYFGEGSWLTVV.

The chain uses TRBV4-2 and TRBJ2-7; tentative D call: TRBD1 (5 bases). Germline CDR1 is LGHNA and CDR2 is YNFKEQ. The CDR3 is 15 amino acids. V was shortened by 1 base and J by 4 bases, with 14 bases between the two germline ends. CDR3 protein: CASSQAFQGPYEQYF. DNA for the CDR3: TGTGCCAGCAGCCAAGCTTTCCAGGGTCCTTACGAGCAGTACTTC.

This chain joins TRBV6-1 and TRBJ2-5; D may be TRBD1 (5 bases). The CDR3 spans 16 residues. Germline V gene lookup returns CDR1 MNHNS and CDR2 SASEGT. Trimming stripped 1 base from V and 4 bases from J, with 16 bases between. The DNA of the CDR3 is TGTGCCAGCAGTGAAGGAATTCAGGGTTCTGGAGAGACCCAGTACTTC. This translates into CASSEGIQGSGETQYF.

J is TRBJ1-2 and V is TRBV9; D perhaps matches TRBD1 (5 bases). CDR1 and CDR2 from the germline V gene are SGDLS and YYNGEE. CDR3 length equals 15 residues. V shed 4 bases and J shed 1 base, with 14 bases lying between them. The CDR3 here is CASSPTGTNNYGYTF. Written as DNA, the CDR3 is TGTGCCAGCAGCCCTACAGGTACCAATAACTATGGCTACACCTTC.

This rearrangement joins TRBV9 to TRBJ2-1; D possibly corresponds to TRBD2 (6 bases). Germline lookup yields CDR1 SGDLS and CDR2 YYNGEE. The CDR3 covers 13 residues. V lost 3 bases and J 9 bases, leaving 13 bases between the germline ends. The CDR3 region is CASSGTGLVEQFF. DNA of the CDR3: TGTGCCAGCAGCGGGACGGGACTCGTTGAGCAGTTCTTC.

V usage is TRBV4-1 and J usage is TRBJ2-1, with 7 bases lining up with TRBD1. Losses at the gene ends were 0 bases for V and 5 bases for J; bases not matched to a gene: 4. The V gene's germline CDR1 is MGHRA and CDR2 YSYEKL. The CDR3 runs to 15 residues. The CDR3 DNA reads as TGCGCCAGCAGCCAAGACCCGGGACAGCACAATGAGCAGTTCTTC. Protein: CASSQDPGQHNEQFF.

The chain recombines TRBV28 with TRBJ1-2; no reliable D call. CDR3 length: 13 amino acids. V was shortened by 5 bases and J by 6 bases, with 13 bases between the two germline ends. Looked up from germline, CDR1 is MDHEN and CDR2 is SYDVKM. The CDR3 spells CASSPDIAHGYTF. The CDR3 coding sequence is TGTGCCAGCAGTCCCGACATTGCTCATGGCTACACCTTC.

The chain couples TRBV10-2 to TRBJ2-3; 8 bases map to TRBD2. Trimming removed 3 bases from V and 5 bases from J; junction bases left unmatched: 10. This CDR3 is 16 amino acids long. The V gene's germline CDR1 is WSHSY and CDR2 SAAADI. In DNA form, the CDR3 reads TGCGCCAGCAGTGATGGCGGGAGGCCACCCGGAGATACGCAGTATTTT. Protein: CASSDGGRPPGDTQYF.

The chain recombines TRBV7-3 with TRBJ1-1; possible D gene TRBD1, 6 bases. CDR1 and CDR2 (germline): SGHTA, FQGTGA. Trimming removed 5 bases at V and 1 base at J, with 8 bases between. The CDR3 extends over 13 amino acids. This chain's CDR3 is CASSPQGNTEAFF. The CDR3 DNA reads TGTGCCAGCAGCCCACAGGGGAACACTGAAGCTTTCTTT.

V and J are TRBV11-3 and TRBJ2-1, with D perhaps matching TRBD1 (7 bases). V lost 3 bases, J lost 0 bases, and 12 bases lay in between. Germline V gene data show CDR1 as SGHNT and CDR2 as YENEEA. The CDR3 loop spans 16 amino acids. CDR3 region: CASSLEGQSSYNEQFF. DNA for the CDR3: TGTGCCAGCAGCTTGGAGGGACAGAGCTCCTACAATGAGCAGTTCTTC.

The chain employs TRBV9 and TRBJ1-2; weak D call: TRBD1 (6 bases). Trimming cost V 4 bases and J 2 bases, with 24 bases left between them. In germline, CDR1 is SGDLS, CDR2 YYNGEE. The CDR3 extends over 18 amino acids. CDR3 protein: CASSSLDHWTAQNYGYTF. CDR3 DNA sequence: TGTGCCAGCAGCTCACTAGACCACTGGACAGCTCAGAACTATGGCTACACCTTC. Combining the CDR3 with reference TRBV9 and TRBJ1-2 gives the whole variable domain DSGVTQTPKHLITATGQRVTLRCSPRSGDLSVYWYQQSLDQGLQFLIQYYNGEERAKGNILERFSAQQFPDLHSELNLSSLELGDSALYFCASSSLDHWTAQNYGYTFGSGTRLTVV.

The chain employs TRBV10-3 and TRBJ1-3; the match to TRBD1 covers 9 bases. Per germline, CDR1 ENHRY and CDR2 SYGVKD. This CDR3 is 14 amino acids long. The V gene end was trimmed by 8 bases and the J gene end by 8 bases; junction bases not matched to a gene: 10. The DNA of the CDR3 is TGTGCCATCGCTACCGGGACAGGGAGGGACACCATATATTTT. Translated, it gives CAIATGTGRDTIYF.

The chain carries TRBV12-3 or TRBV12-4 and TRBJ1-5; no reliable D call. Trimming shortened V by 7 bases and J by 5 bases, and 9 bases separated the two germline ends. The CDR3 spans 12 residues. The CDR3 DNA follows: TGTGCCAGCAATCTTGACTATCAGCCCCAGCATTTT. As protein: CASNLDYQPQHF.

V usage is TRBV10-3 and J usage is TRBJ2-7; 7 bases fit TRBD1. Losses at the gene ends were 11 bases for V and 2 bases for J; bases not matched to a gene: 6. The CDR3 loop spans 12 amino acids. CDR1 is ENHRY and CDR2 is SYGVKD in the germline V gene. DNA for the CDR3: TGTGCCGCCACCGGGACAGCCTACGAGCAGTACTTC. Amino acid sequence: CAATGTAYEQYF.

V usage is TRBV28 and J usage is TRBJ1-1, with D hard to call. V dropped 5 bases and J dropped 5 bases, with 12 bases sitting between them. CDR3 length: 13 residues. From germline, CDR1 is MDHEN and CDR2 SYDVKM. The CDR3: CASSPLQKTEAFF. The CDR3 DNA reads as TGTGCCAGCAGTCCACTTCAAAAGACTGAAGCTTTCTTT. The full variable domain, with the rest looked up from reference TRBV28 and TRBJ1-1, is DVKVTQSSRYLVKRTGEKVFLECVQDMDHENMFWYRQDPGLGLRLIYFSYDVKMKEKGDIPEGYSVSREKKERFSLILESASTNQTSMYLCASSPLQKTEAFFGQGTRLTVV.

V is TRBV6-5 and J is TRBJ1-2, with D tentatively TRBD1 (6 bases). The germline gives CDR1 MNHEY, CDR2 SVGAGI. Trimming removed 7 bases from V and 0 bases from J, with 15 bases in between. This CDR3 spans 15 amino acids. DNA for the CDR3: TGTGCCAGCAAACTCCGGGACATCTCTAACTATGGCTACACCTTC. As protein: CASKLRDISNYGYTF.

The chain carries TRBV6-4 and TRBJ1-3; tentative D call: TRBD1 (6 bases). This CDR3 is built from 15 residues. CDR1 MRHNA and CDR2 SNTAGT come from the germline V gene. V dropped 3 bases and J dropped 0 bases, with 9 bases sitting between them. The CDR3 coding sequence is TGTGCCAGCAGTGAACAGGGTGGCTCTGGAAACACCATATATTTT. Its translation: CASSEQGGSGNTIYF.

The rearrangement joins TRBV18 to TRBJ1-2; D call uncertain. Trimming pared 2 bases from V and 5 bases from J, leaving 6 bases between. The germline CDR1 and CDR2 sequences are KGHSH and LQKENI. CDR3 length equals 12 residues. CDR3 in amino acids: CASSPVGYGYTF. CDR3 in DNA: TGTGCCAGCTCACCAGTGGGGTATGGCTACACCTTC.